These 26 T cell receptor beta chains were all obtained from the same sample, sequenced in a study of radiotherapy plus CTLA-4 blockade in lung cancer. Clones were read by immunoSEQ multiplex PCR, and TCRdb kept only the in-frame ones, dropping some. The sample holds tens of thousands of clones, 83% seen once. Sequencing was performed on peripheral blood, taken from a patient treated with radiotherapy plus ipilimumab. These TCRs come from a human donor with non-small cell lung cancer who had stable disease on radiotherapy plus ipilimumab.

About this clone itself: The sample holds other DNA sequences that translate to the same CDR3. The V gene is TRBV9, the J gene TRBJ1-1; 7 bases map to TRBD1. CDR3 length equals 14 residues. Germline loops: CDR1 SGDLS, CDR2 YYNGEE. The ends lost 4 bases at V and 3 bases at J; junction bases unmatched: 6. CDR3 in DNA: TGTGCCAGCAGCTTCTTTGACAGGGACACTGAAGCTTTCTTT. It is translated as CASSFFDRDTEAFF.

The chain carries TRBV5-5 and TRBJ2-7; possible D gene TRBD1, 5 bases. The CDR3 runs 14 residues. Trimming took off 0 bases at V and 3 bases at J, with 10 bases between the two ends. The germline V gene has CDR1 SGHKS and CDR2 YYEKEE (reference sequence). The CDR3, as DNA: TGTGCCAGCAGCTTGGTTGGACAATACTACGAGCAGTACTTC. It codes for CASSLVGQYYEQYF.

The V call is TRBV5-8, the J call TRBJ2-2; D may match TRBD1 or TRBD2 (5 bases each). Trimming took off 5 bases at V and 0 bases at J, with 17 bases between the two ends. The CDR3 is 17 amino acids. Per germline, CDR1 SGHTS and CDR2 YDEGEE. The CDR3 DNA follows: TGTGCCAGCAGGGCGGAAGTGGGGGTTGCGAACACCGGGGAGCTGTTTTTT. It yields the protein CASRAEVGVANTGELFF.

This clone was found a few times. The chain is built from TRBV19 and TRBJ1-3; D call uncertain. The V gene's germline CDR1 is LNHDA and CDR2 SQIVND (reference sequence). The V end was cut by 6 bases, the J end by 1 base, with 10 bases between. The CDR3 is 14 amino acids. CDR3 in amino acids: CASSPSRSGNTIYF. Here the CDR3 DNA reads TGTGCCAGTAGCCCTTCGCGATCTGGAAACACCATATATTTT.

The CDR3, as DNA: TGTGCCAGCAGCTCAACGACAGGGAGAAATTCACCCCTCCACTTT. Protein sequence: CASSSTTGRNSPLHF. The chain links TRBV7-9 to TRBJ1-6; 7 bases align to TRBD1. V gave up 4 bases and J gave up 7 bases; unmatched junction bases: 7. The CDR3 has 15 residues. Per germline, CDR1 SEHNR and CDR2 FQNEAQ (reference sequence). The full variable domain, completed using reference TRBV7-9 and TRBJ1-6, is DTGVSQNPRHKITKRGQNVTFRCDPISEHNRLYWYRQTLGQGPEFLTYFQNEAQLEKSRLLSDRFSAERPKGSFSTLEIQRTEQGDSAMYLCASSSTTGRNSPLHFGNGTRLTVT.

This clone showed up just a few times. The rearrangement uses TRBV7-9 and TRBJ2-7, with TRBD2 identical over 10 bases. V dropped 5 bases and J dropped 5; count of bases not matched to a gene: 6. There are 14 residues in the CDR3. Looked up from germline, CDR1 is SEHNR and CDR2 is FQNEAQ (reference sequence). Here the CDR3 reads CASSISGRGNEQYF. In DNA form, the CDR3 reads TGTGCCAGCAGCATCAGCGGGAGGGGAAACGAGCAGTACTTC.

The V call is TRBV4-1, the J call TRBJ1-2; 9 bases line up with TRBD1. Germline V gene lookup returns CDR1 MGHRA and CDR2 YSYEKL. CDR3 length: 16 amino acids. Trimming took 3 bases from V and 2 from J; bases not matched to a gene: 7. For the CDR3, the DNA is TGCGCCAGCAGCCAGGCGGGGACAGGGTCGAACTATGGCTACACCTTC. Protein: CASSQAGTGSNYGYTF.

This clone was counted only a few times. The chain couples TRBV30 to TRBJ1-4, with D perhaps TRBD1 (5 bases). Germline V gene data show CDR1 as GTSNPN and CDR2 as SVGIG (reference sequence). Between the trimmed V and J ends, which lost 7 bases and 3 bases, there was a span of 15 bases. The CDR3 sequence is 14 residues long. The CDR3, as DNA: TGTGCCTATACCGTCGGCAGGGCTAATGAAAAACTGTTTTTT. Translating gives CAYTVGRANEKLFF.

CDR3 residues: CASSVAGVDGELFF. The CDR3 DNA reads as TGTGCCAGCAGCGTAGCGGGGGTAGACGGGGAGCTGTTTTTT. The chain combines TRBV9 with TRBJ2-2; D may be TRBD2 (6 bases). This CDR3 has 14 residues. V was trimmed by 0 bases and J by 7 bases, leaving 10 bases between them. Germline V gives CDR1 SGDLS, CDR2 YYNGEE.

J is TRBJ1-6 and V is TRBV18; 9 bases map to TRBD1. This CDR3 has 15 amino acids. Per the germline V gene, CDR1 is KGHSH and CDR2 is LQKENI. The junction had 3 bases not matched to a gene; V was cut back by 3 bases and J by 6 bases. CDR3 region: CASSPLDRGNSPLHF. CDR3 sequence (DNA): TGTGCCAGCTCACCTCTGGACAGGGGTAATTCACCCCTCCACTTT.

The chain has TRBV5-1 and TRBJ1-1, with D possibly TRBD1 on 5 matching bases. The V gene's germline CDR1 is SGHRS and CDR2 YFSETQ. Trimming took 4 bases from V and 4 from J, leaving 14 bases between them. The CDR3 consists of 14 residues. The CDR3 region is CASSPSGSVTEAFF. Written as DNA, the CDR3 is TGCGCCAGCAGCCCCTCAGGGTCGGTCACTGAAGCTTTCTTT.

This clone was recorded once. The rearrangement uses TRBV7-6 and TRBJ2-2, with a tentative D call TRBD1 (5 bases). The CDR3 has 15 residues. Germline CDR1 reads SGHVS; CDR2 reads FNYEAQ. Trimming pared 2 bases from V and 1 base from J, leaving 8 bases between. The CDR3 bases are TGTGCCAGCAGCTTAAAGGGGCGGAACACCGGGGAGCTGTTTTTT. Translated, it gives CASSLKGRNTGELFF.

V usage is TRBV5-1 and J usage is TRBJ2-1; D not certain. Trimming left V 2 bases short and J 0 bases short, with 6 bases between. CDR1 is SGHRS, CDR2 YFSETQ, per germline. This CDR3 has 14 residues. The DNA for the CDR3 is TGCGCCAGCAGCTTCGGTAGCTCCTACAATGAGCAGTTCTTC. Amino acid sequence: CASSFGSSYNEQFF. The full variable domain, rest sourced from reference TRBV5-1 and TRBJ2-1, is KAGVTQTPRYLIKTRGQQVTLSCSPISGHRSVSWYQQTPGQGLQFLFEYFSETQRNKGNFPGRFSGRQFSNSRSEMNVSTLELGDSALYLCASSFGSSYNEQFFGPGTRLTVL.

For the CDR3, the DNA is TGTGCCAGCAGCGCCGGACAGGGCCTACAAGAGACCCAGTACTTC. Amino acids: CASSAGQGLQETQYF. This chain uses TRBV7-9 with TRBJ2-5; 8 bases are a match to TRBD1. The CDR3 extends over 15 amino acids. Germline loops: CDR1 SEHNR, CDR2 FQNEAQ (reference sequence). V trimming: 5 bases; J trimming: 2 bases; junction bases outside the gene matches: 7.

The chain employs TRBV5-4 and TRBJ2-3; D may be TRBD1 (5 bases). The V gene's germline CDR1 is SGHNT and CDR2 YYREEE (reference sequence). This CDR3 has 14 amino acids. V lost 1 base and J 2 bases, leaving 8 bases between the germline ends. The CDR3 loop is CASSLRGNTDTQYF. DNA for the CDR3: TGTGCCAGCAGCTTGAGGGGAAACACAGATACGCAGTATTTT. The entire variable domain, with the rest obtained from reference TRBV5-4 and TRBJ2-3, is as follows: ETGVTQSPTHLIKTRGQQVTLRCSSQSGHNTVSWYQQALGQGPQFIFQYYREEENGRGNFPPRFSGLQFPNYSSELNVNALELDDSALYLCASSLRGNTDTQYFGPGTRLTVL.

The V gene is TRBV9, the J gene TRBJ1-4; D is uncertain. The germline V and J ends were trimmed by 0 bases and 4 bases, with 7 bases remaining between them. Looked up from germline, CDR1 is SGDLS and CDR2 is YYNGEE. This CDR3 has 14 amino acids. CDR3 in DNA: TGTGCCAGCAGCGTAGCTACCGGTAATGAAAAACTGTTTTTT. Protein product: CASSVATGNEKLFF.

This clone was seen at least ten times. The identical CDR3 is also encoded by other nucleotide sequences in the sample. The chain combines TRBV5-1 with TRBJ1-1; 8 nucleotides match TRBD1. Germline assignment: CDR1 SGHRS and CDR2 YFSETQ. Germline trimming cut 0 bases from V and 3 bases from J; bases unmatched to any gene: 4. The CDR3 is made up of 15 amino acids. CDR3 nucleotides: TGCGCCAGCAGCTTGGATGGCAGGGGGCACACTGAAGCTTTCTTT. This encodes CASSLDGRGHTEAFF.

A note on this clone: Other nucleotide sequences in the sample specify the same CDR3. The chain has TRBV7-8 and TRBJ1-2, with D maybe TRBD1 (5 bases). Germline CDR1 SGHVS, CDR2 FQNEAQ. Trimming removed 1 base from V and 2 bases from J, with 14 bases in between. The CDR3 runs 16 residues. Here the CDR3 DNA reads TGTGCCAGCAGCTTAGAGACAGCGCAAAGCAACTATGGCTACACCTTC. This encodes CASSLETAQSNYGYTF.

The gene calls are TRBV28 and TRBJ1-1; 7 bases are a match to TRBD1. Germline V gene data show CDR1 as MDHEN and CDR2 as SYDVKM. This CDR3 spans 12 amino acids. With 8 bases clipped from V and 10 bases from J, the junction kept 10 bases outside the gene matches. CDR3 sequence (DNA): TGTGCCAGCTTAGACAGGGCGAGTAGAGCTTTCTTT. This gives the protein CASLDRASRAFF.

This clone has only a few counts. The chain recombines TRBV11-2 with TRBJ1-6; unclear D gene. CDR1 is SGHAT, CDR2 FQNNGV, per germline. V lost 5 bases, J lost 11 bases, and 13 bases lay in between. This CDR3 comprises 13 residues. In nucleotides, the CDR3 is TGTGCCAGCAGCCGTCTAGGGCTTCCACCCCTCCACTTT. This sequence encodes CASSRLGLPPLHF. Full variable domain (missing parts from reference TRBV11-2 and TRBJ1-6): EAGVAQSPRYKIIEKRQSVAFWCNPISGHATLYWYQQILGQGPKLLIQFQNNGVVDDSQLPKDRFSAERLKGVDSTLKIQPAKLEDSAVYLCASSRLGLPPLHFGNGTRLTVT.

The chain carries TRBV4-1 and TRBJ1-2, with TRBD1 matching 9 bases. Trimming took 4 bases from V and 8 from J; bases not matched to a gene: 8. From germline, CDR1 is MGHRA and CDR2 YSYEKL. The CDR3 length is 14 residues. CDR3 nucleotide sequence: TGCGCCAGCAGCCCCCATGGGACAGGGTTCGGCTACACCTTC. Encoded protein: CASSPHGTGFGYTF.

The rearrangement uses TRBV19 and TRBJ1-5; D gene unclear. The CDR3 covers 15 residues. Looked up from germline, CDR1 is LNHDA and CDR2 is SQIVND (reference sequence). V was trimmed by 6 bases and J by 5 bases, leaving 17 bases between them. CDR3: CASRPDVGVHQPQHF. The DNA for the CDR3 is TGTGCCAGTAGGCCCGACGTCGGGGTTCATCAGCCCCAGCATTTT.

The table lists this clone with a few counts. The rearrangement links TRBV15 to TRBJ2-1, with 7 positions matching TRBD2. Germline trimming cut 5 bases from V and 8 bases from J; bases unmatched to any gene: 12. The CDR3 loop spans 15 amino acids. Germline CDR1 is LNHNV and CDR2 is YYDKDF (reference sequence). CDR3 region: CATSSLSGIGDEQFF. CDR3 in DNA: TGTGCCACCAGCTCCCTAAGCGGGATCGGCGATGAGCAGTTCTTC.

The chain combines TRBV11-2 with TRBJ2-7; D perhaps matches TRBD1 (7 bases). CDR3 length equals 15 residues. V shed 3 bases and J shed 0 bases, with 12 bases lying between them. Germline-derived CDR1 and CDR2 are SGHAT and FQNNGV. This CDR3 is CASSFIRGVSYEQYF. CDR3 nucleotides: TGTGCCAGCAGCTTCATCAGGGGGGTCTCCTACGAGCAGTACTTC.

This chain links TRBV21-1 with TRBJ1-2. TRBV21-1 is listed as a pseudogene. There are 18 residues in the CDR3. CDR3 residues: CASSKARGRIRANYGYTF. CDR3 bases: TGTGCCAGCAGCAAAGCGCGGGGGCGGATAAGAGCTAACTATGGCTACACCTTC.

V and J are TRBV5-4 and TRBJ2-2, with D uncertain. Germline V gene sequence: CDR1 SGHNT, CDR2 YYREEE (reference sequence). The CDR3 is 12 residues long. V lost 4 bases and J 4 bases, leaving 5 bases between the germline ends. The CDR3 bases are TGTGCCAGCAGCCAGGCCACCGGGGAGCTGTTTTTT. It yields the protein CASSQATGELFF.